These 32 T cell receptor beta chains share one sample of origin, sequenced in a study of kidney transplant recipient with SARS-CoV-2 infection. TCRdb used MiXCR to reprocess the reads, holding one entry per CDR3 protein. The sample holds under 300,000 distinct CDR3 sequences, 25% to 30% seen once. Sequenced material: a blood sample, taken at baseline and on roughly day 110 from a kidney transplant recipient. All receptors derive from a male patient between 25 and 39 years old who had COVID-19 and was a kidney transplant recipient. Part of the T cells may come from the graft donor.

In its sample, this clonotype was seen many times. The chain recombines TRBV4-3 with TRBJ1-2; D is uncertain. V was shortened by 5 bases and J by 4 bases, with 23 bases between the two germline ends. The CDR3 is 17 residues long. Germline-derived CDR1 and CDR2 are LGHNA and YSLEER. The CDR3 is CASSWQPGRRKTYGYTF. Here the CDR3 DNA reads TGCGCCAGCAGCTGGCAGCCAGGACGTCGAAAGACCTATGGCTACACCTTC.

This clonotype was seen many times. This chain links TRBV6-2 or TRBV6-3 with TRBJ2-3; no reliable D call. In germline, CDR1 is MNHEY, CDR2 SVGEGT. V gave up 4 bases and J gave up 0 bases, with 8 bases separating them. The CDR3 has 14 amino acids. CDR3 DNA: TGTGCCAGCAGTTCAACTTCTAGCACAGATACGCAGTATTTT. Its protein is CASSSTSSTDTQYF.

Of note for this clonotype: A much larger clone lies one base from this, so it may be a read error. The rearrangement links TRBV6-1 to TRBJ1-3; perhaps TRBD1 as D (6 bases). The CDR3 length is 12 residues. From germline, CDR1 is MNHNS and CDR2 SASEGT. CDR3 loop: CAGSDLQGTIYF. The DNA for the CDR3 is TGTGCCGGCAGTGACCTACAGGGCACCATATATTTT.

This clonotype came up a few times. The chain is built from TRBV6-5 and TRBJ1-1; no clear D gene. The germline CDR1 and CDR2 sequences are MNHEY and SVGAGI. Trimming stripped 6 bases from V and 3 bases from J, with 8 bases between. The CDR3 has 12 residues. This CDR3 is CASRTHDTEAFF. The CDR3 DNA follows: TGTGCCAGCAGAACCCACGACACTGAAGCTTTCTTT.

The table lists this clonotype with many counts. The rearrangement links TRBV29-1 to TRBJ1-3; 8 bases line up with TRBD1. The CDR3 has 16 amino acids. Germline lookup yields CDR1 SQVTM and CDR2 ANQGSEA. Trimming took 3 bases from V and 9 from J; bases not matched to a gene: 16. Written as DNA, the CDR3 is TGCAGCGTTGATGCCCCGCAGGGCCCAGACAGGGGCACCATATATTTT. Its protein product is CSVDAPQGPDRGTIYF.

This clonotype showed up many times. The chain recombines TRBV3-1 with TRBJ2-2; D is perhaps TRBD2 (5 bases). The V gene lost 5 bases and the J gene lost 5 bases, with 24 bases spanning the gap. Germline CDR1 and CDR2: LGHDT and YNNKEL (reference sequence). This CDR3 is built from 18 residues. The CDR3 coding sequence is TGTGCCAGCAGCATAGGGAGTCCCATTTCAGGCTTGACCGGGGAGCTGTTTTTT. Amino acid sequence: CASSIGSPISGLTGELFF.

Worth noting for this clonotype: Given a much more abundant clone one base away, this may be a read error. The CDR3 does not end in the conserved phenylalanine or tryptophan, so this is likely a read error. The rearrangement uses TRBV10-1 and TRBJ2-7; 9 bases map to TRBD1. Germline V gene lookup returns CDR1 WNHNN and CDR2 SYGVQD (reference sequence). V shed 6 bases and J 5 bases; nucleotides not matched to a gene: 5. The CDR3 contains 13 residues. Written as DNA, the CDR3 is TGCGCCAGCAGAGGACAGGGGAGCCACGAGCAGTACATC. The encoded protein is CASRGQGSHEQYI.

This clonotype was counted ten times or more. This chain uses TRBV6-6 with TRBJ2-7; 7 bases fit TRBD1. The CDR3 extends over 16 amino acids. Germline V gene data show CDR1 as MNHNY and CDR2 as SVGAGI (reference sequence). V lost 0 bases and J lost 3; bases outside the gene matches: 8. CDR3 bases: TGTGCCAGCAGTTACTCGACTACAGGGGTTTTCTACGAGCAGTACTTC. Translated: CASSYSTTGVFYEQYF.

A remark on this clonotype: A single base separates this from a much larger clone, so it may be a read error. The V call is TRBV7-2, the J call TRBJ2-5, with 12 positions matching TRBD2. The J segment lost 5 bases and the V segment lost 3 bases, leaving 4 bases of the junction unmatched. The CDR3 runs 15 residues. Germline CDR1 SGHTA, CDR2 FQGNSA. CDR3 residues: CTSSLTSGRVETQYF. CDR3 DNA sequence: TGTACCAGCAGCTTGACTAGCGGGAGAGTGGAGACCCAGTACTTC.

In this sample, this clonotype turned up many times. The chain employs TRBV7-2 and TRBJ2-7; TRBD2 aligns across 9 bases. Per the germline V gene, CDR1 is SGHTA and CDR2 is FQGNSA. The CDR3 contains 15 residues. Unmatched junction bases numbered 7, after V lost 1 base and J lost 6 bases. The CDR3 nucleotides are TGTGCCAGCAGCTTAGAGCGGGGGGCGGGGGCCGAGCAGTACTTC. This gives the protein CASSLERGAGAEQYF.

This clonotype was recorded at least ten times. The rearrangement uses TRBV7-2 and TRBJ1-2; D is possibly TRBD1 (6 bases). The length of the CDR3 is 14 residues. Germline-derived CDR1 and CDR2 are SGHTA and FQGNSA. V lost 5 bases to trimming and J lost 6 bases, with 16 bases between them. The CDR3 DNA follows: TGTGCCAGCAGCACCCGGGGGGCGAGTCATGGCTACACCTTC. Protein product: CASSTRGASHGYTF.

In regard to this clonotype: Given the absence of the conserved phenylalanine or tryptophan at the CDR3 end, a read error is likely. Because the CDR3's place on the DNA is in doubt, the DNA is left out and the CDR3 is given as listed by TCRdb. The chain joins TRBV3-2 to TRBJ2-1; the table's D call of TRBD2 was not tested on the DNA. TRBV3-2 is marked as a pseudogene. The CDR3 length equals 13 residues, ends included. The CDR3 here is CASSLNAGGEQFS.

This clonotype was counted many times. The gene calls are TRBV6-8 and TRBJ1-2; D is ambiguous. This CDR3 has 17 residues. Trimming removed 5 bases from V and 4 bases from J, with 23 bases in between. Germline lookup yields CDR1 MNHGY and CDR2 SAAAGT. The DNA for the CDR3 is TGTGCCAGCAGTCGAGTGGTACGCTCTAGAAAGACCTATGGCTACACCTTC. It codes for CASSRVVRSRKTYGYTF.

Ten or more counts support this clonotype. The J gene is TRBJ1-1, the V gene TRBV3-1; D not resolved. The V gene's germline CDR1 is LGHDT and CDR2 YNNKEL (reference sequence). The CDR3 has 17 amino acids. V lost 2 bases and J 4 bases, leaving 20 bases between the germline ends. The CDR3, as DNA: TGTGCCAGCAGCCAACCGGTTCCCATTTCAATTCGCACTGAAGCTTTCTTT. Translation: CASSQPVPISIRTEAFF.

V usage is TRBV5-4 and J usage is TRBJ1-2; D is ambiguous. The germline V gene has CDR1 SGHNT and CDR2 YYREEE (reference sequence). Trimming removed 7 bases from V and 4 bases from J, with 23 bases in between. The CDR3 totals 16 residues. The CDR3 nucleotides are TGTGCCAGCGAAGGTATCGTACCAGGAAAGACCTATGGCTACACCTTC. This translates into CASEGIVPGKTYGYTF.

Many counts were recorded for this clonotype. The rearrangement links TRBV6-5 to TRBJ1-6, with TRBD1 matching over 7 bases. V shed 2 bases and J 7 bases; nucleotides not matched to a gene: 5. The germline CDR1 and CDR2 sequences are MNHEY and SVGAGI. CDR3 length equals 15 residues. CDR3 nucleotide sequence: TGTGCCAGCAGTTACCGACAGGGACAAAATTCACCCCTCCACTTT. This sequence encodes CASSYRQGQNSPLHF.

This clonotype came up many times. The chain employs TRBV3-1 and TRBJ2-7; D is unclear. The DNA end lines up better with TRBJ2-5; the J call may be wrong. Germline assignment: CDR1 LGHDT and CDR2 YNNKEL (reference sequence). CDR3 length: 17 amino acids. In nucleotides, the CDR3 is TGTGCCAGCAGCCTAAAACCTCCCATTTCTTTCTCTGAGACCCAGTACTTC. Translated: CASSLKPPISFSETQYF.

The V and J genes are TRBV29-1 and TRBJ2-7; D perhaps matches TRBD1 (5 bases). CDR1 and CDR2 (germline): SQVTM, ANQGSEA. The CDR3 is 10 residues long. V was pared by 6 bases and J by 6 bases, with 9 bases between. DNA for the CDR3: TGCAGCGTGGGCGACAGCGAGCAGTACTTC. Translating it yields CSVGDSEQYF.

Many counts were recorded for this clonotype. The chain employs TRBV19 and TRBJ1-5, with D possibly matching TRBD1 (6 bases). Germline V CDR1 and CDR2: LNHDA, SQIVND (reference sequence). The CDR3 covers 17 residues. V dropped 0 bases and J dropped 6 bases, with 18 bases sitting between them. CDR3 DNA: TGTGCCAGTAGTATAGATTCGGGGAGGGGGTACGGTCAGCCCCAGCATTTT. It encodes CASSIDSGRGYGQPQHF.

This clonotype was observed at least ten times. CDR3 sequence (DNA): TGCAGCGTTCGCGGGGGTATCGGAAACACCATATATTTT. Its translation is CSVRGGIGNTIYF. The genes are TRBV29-1 and TRBJ1-3, with a weak D call TRBD1 (5 bases). The CDR3 loop spans 13 amino acids. The V and J ends lost 5 bases and 4 bases respectively, with 12 bases between them. In germline, CDR1 is SQVTM, CDR2 ANQGSEA.

This clonotype was recorded many times. The CDR3 region has the DNA TGCAGTGCTAGAGGCGCCTCGATTGCACGGTATGGCTACACCTTC. Encoded protein: CSARGASIARYGYTF. The gene calls are TRBV20-1 and TRBJ1-2; D is ambiguous. Germline assignment: CDR1 DFQATT and CDR2 SNEGSKA (reference sequence). This CDR3 is 15 amino acids long. Trimming took 1 base from V and 5 from J, leaving 17 bases between them.

As regards this clonotype: A much larger clone lies one base from this, so it may be a read error. The rearrangement uses TRBV11-2 and TRBJ1-3, with TRBD1 matching over 7 bases. With 10 bases clipped from V and 0 bases from J, the junction kept 3 bases outside the gene matches. From germline, CDR1 is SGHAT and CDR2 FQNNGV. The CDR3 consists of 13 residues. The CDR3 loop reads CANRQGSGNTIYF. In nucleotides, the CDR3 is TGTGCCAACAGACAGGGCTCTGGAAACACCATATATTTT.

This clonotype occurred many times. The V call is TRBV5-6, the J call TRBJ1-2, with D uncertain. The ends were cut back, 7 bases at V and 4 bases at J, with 23 bases in the middle. Germline V gene lookup returns CDR1 SGHDT and CDR2 YYEEEE. The CDR3 sequence is 16 residues long. In DNA, the CDR3 is TGTGCCAGCGCGGATGTCAATAGTCGAAAGACCTATGGCTACACCTTC. Its protein is CASADVNSRKTYGYTF.

This clonotype was seen a single time. This may be a read error: a much more frequent sequence differs by one nucleotide. The V and J genes are TRBV7-6 and TRBJ1-4; a weak D match, TRBD1 (5 bases). The CDR3 is made up of 16 amino acids. Germline CDR1 SGHVS, CDR2 FNYEAQ. The CDR3, as DNA: TGTGTCAGCAGCTTGCTCCGGGGGGGAACTAATGAAAAACTGTTTTTT. Translated: CVSSLLRGGTNEKLFF. Full variable domain (missing parts from reference TRBV7-6 and TRBJ1-4): GAGVSQSPRYKVTKRGQDVALRCDPISGHVSLYWYRQALGQGPEFLTYFNYEAQQDKSGLPNDRFSAERPEGSISTLTIQRTEQRDSAMYRCVSSLLRGGTNEKLFFGSGTQLSVL.

This rearrangement joins TRBV12-3 or TRBV12-4 to TRBJ2-1; TRBD1 might be the D (5 bases). The CDR3 loop spans 15 amino acids. V was clipped by 3 bases and J by 8 bases, with 17 bases between them. This CDR3 is CASSFLQFRGDEQFF. CDR3 nucleotide sequence: TGTGCCAGCAGTTTCCTCCAGTTTAGGGGCGATGAGCAGTTCTTC.

There are many counts of this clonotype. The rearrangement links TRBV12-3 or TRBV12-4 to TRBJ1-6; no clear D gene. CDR3 size: 13 residues. Trimming left V 1 base short and J 11 bases short, with 9 bases between. Here the CDR3 reads CASSLGRVPPLHF. CDR3 DNA: TGTGCCAGCAGTTTAGGGCGGGTTCCACCCCTCCACTTT.

The table lists this clonotype with many counts. The chain is built from TRBV6-5 and TRBJ2-7; 16 positions agree with TRBD2. With V trimmed by 7 bases and J by 2 bases, 11 bases remained unmatched. CDR3 length equals 18 residues. Germline CDR1 reads MNHEY; CDR2 reads SVGAGI. The CDR3 region has the DNA TGTGCCAGCATGCGGGGGACTAGCGGGAGGGCCCTCGCCTACGAGCAGTACTTC. Its protein product is CASMRGTSGRALAYEQYF.

As regards this clonotype: A read error is the likely source, as a far larger clone sits one nucleotide away. This chain links TRBV14 with TRBJ2-4; D remains unclear. The J call may be wrong; the DNA end is better matched by TRBJ1-2. The CDR3 extends over 13 amino acids. CDR1 and CDR2 (germline): SGHDN, FVKESK. In DNA, the CDR3 is TGTGCCAACAGCCCACGCCAAGGGCATGGCTACACCTTC. Translation: CANSPRQGHGYTF.

Many counts were recorded for this clonotype. The rearrangement uses TRBV4-2 and TRBJ1-4, with a possible D match to TRBD1 (6 bases). The CDR3 runs to 17 residues. Germline V CDR1 and CDR2: LGHNA, YNFKEQ. V lost 0 bases, J lost 0 bases, and 11 bases lay in between. This CDR3 is CASSQDRQAATNEKLFF. The CDR3, as DNA: TGTGCCAGCAGCCAAGATAGACAGGCTGCAACTAATGAAAAACTGTTTTTT.

Ten or more counts support this clonotype. V and J are TRBV3-1 and TRBJ1-2, with unresolved D. CDR3 length: 17 amino acids. V lost 5 bases to trimming and J lost 4 bases, with 23 bases between them. In germline, CDR1 is LGHDT, CDR2 YNNKEL (reference sequence). The CDR3 bases are TGTGCCAGCAGCACGGGTTCCACCCTTCGAAAGACCTATGGCTACACCTTC. Encoded protein: CASSTGSTLRKTYGYTF.

In its sample, this clonotype was seen many times. The rearrangement uses TRBV10-2 and TRBJ2-4; D gene ambiguous. CDR1 and CDR2 (germline): WSHSY, SAAADI. V was shortened by 8 bases and J by 1 base, with 15 bases between the two germline ends. This CDR3 is built from 15 residues. The CDR3 DNA follows: TGCGCCAGCGGGAACCCCTCTTACGCCAAAAACATTCAGTACTTC. It translates to CASGNPSYAKNIQYF.

Turning to this clonotype: This likely came from a read error, as a far larger clone is one base away. No conserved phenylalanine or tryptophan is present at the end of the CDR3, so a read error is the likely explanation. This chain connects TRBV7-3 to TRBJ2-4, with D tentatively TRBD2 (5 bases). The end of the DNA aligns better with TRBJ2-7, so the J call may be wrong. The CDR3 has 16 amino acids. Per germline, CDR1 SGHTA and CDR2 FQGTGA. CDR3 amino acids: CASSLGAATSSDEQYL. The CDR3 coding sequence is TGTGCCAGCAGCTTAGGAGCGGCCACAAGTTCCGACGAGCAGTACCTC.